This paragraph reports one TCR beta chain. These data are taken from a study of blood T cell repertoires in COVID-19. On the study more broadly: Whether acute or convalescent, the COVID-19 samples came from the United States, Italy and Spain.

Method: immunoSEQ multiplex PCR; TCRdb's copy keeps in-frame clones and lacks some. Of over 100,000 clones listed, roughly nine tenths are singletons. V was clipped by 0 bases and J by 4 bases; unmatched bases: 5. Germline V gives CDR1 SNHLY, CDR2 FYNNEI. CDR3 length: 17 amino acids. This sequence originates from a human donor in a cohort sampled during active COVID-19. The rearrangement links TRBV2 to TRBJ1-6; 8 bases align to TRBD1. Source material: peripheral blood. The CDR3 DNA sequence: TGTGCCAGCAGTGAAGCCCAGGGGGCGAGTTATAATTCACCCCTCCACTTT. Translating gives CASSEAQGASYNSPLHF.